The sequence of this T cell receptor beta chain was determined in a study of siplizumab effects on memory and regulatory T cells. About this clone: Its antigen is not identified.

This table comes from immunoSEQ multiplex PCR, and its TCRdb copy is limited to in-frame clones, with some not included. Of 65,000 to 90,000 clones listed, around 93% are singletons. J lost 5 bases, V lost 4 bases, and 6 bases had no gene match. The CDR3 is 15 amino acids. The V gene's germline CDR1 is SGHDT and CDR2 YYEEEE. Overall study results and limits: Suppressive capability of dividing Tregs from siplizumab cultures went unverified. Memory cells that were CD4+ and unstimulated gave rise to alloreactive sequences, which siplizumab significantly reduced. Naive T cells looked more diverse than memory cells and looked like major alloresponse contributors.

The clonotype originates from a human donor in good health. This sequence joins TRBV5-6 and TRBJ2-1, with TRBD2 matching 10 bases. Sequencing was carried out using CD8+ T cells sorted from blood. The CDR3 DNA is TGTGCCAGCAGCCCCCCTAGCGGGGGAAACAATGAGCAGTTCTTC. It translates to CASSPPSGGNNEQFF.